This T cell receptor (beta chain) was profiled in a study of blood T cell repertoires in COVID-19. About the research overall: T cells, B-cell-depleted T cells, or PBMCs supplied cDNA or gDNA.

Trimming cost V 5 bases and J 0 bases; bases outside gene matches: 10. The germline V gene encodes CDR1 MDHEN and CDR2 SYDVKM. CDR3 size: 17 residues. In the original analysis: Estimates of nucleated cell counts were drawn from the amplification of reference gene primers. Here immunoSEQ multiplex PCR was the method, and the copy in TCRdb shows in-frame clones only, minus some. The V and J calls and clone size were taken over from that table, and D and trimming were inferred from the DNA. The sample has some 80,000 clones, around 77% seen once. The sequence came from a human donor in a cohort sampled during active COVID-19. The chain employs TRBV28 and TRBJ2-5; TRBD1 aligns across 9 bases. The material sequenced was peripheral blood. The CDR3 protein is CASSPGTGRAYQETQYF. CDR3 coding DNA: TGTGCCAGCAGTCCCGGGACAGGGCGGGCGTACCAAGAGACCCAGTACTTC. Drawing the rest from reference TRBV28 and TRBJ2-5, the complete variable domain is DVKVTQSSRYLVKRTGEKVFLECVQDMDHENMFWYRQDPGLGLRLIYFSYDVKMKEKGDIPEGYSVSREKKERFSLILESASTNQTSMYLCASSPGTGRAYQETQYFGPGTRLLVL.